The 30 T cell receptor beta chains below were found in one sample sequenced in a study of blood T cell repertoires in COVID-19. TCRdb's copy holds only in-frame clones and misses some; the assay was immunoSEQ multiplex PCR. The profile covers approximately 200,000 clones, with 65% to 90% appearing a single time and almost 4.5% taken by the ten largest. Sample: peripheral blood. The receptors stem from a man over 45 with acute or convalescent COVID-19.

The J gene is TRBJ2-7, the V gene TRBV10-3, with 9 bases identical to TRBD1. Germline V gene data show CDR1 as ENHRY and CDR2 as SYGVKD. The CDR3 is 13 amino acids. V lost 2 bases, J lost 8 bases, and 4 bases stayed unmatched. The CDR3 DNA reads TGTGCCATCAGTGAGACGGGACAGGGCAAGCAGTACTTC. It specifies CAISETGQGKQYF.

The CDR3 sequence is CASLPPGIGYGYTF. In DNA, the CDR3 is TGTGCCAGCTTACCCCCCGGGATCGGCTATGGCTACACCTTC. The V and J genes are TRBV6-5 and TRBJ1-2; no definite D call. The V gene lost 8 bases and the J gene lost 4 bases, with 17 bases spanning the gap. This CDR3 region has 14 residues. Germline loops: CDR1 MNHEY, CDR2 SVGAGI.

This sequence joins TRBV5-4 and TRBJ1-1; no definite D call. CDR1 and CDR2 (germline): SGHNT, YYREEE (reference sequence). The CDR3 has 15 amino acids. Trimming left V 0 bases short and J 5 bases short, with 14 bases between. As DNA, the CDR3 is TGTGCCAGCAGCTTGGTGGCGGCGACGAGGACTGAAGCTTTCTTT. Translating gives CASSLVAATRTEAFF.

The chain employs TRBV29-1 and TRBJ1-1; 7 bases are shared with TRBD1. CDR3 size: 11 residues. Trimming at V came to 4 bases and at J to 6 bases, leaving 2 bases not matched to a gene. The V gene's germline CDR1 is SQVTM and CDR2 ANQGSEA. The CDR3 DNA reads TGCAGCGTTGGACAGGGTTCTGAAGCTTTCTTT. Amino acids: CSVGQGSEAFF.

The V call is TRBV2, the J call TRBJ1-5; 7 bases fit TRBD1. The CDR3 runs to 15 residues. Germline loops: CDR1 SNHLY, CDR2 FYNNEI. J was trimmed by 4 bases and V by 5 bases; bases with no gene match: 8. CDR3 DNA sequence: TGTGCCAGCAGTCCCCGGGACAGTACAAATCAGCCCCAGCATTTT. This encodes CASSPRDSTNQPQHF.

The rearrangement joins TRBV27 to TRBJ1-6; D is unresolved. The germline V gene encodes CDR1 MNHEY and CDR2 SMNVEV (reference sequence). The CDR3 has 11 residues. V gave up 8 bases and J gave up 8 bases, with 7 bases separating them. The CDR3 is CASPGDSPLHF. CDR3 in DNA: TGTGCCAGCCCCGGGGATTCACCCCTCCACTTT.

The chain has TRBV10-3 and TRBJ1-1; the match to TRBD1 covers 8 bases. CDR1 is ENHRY and CDR2 is SYGVKD in the germline V gene. V lost 8 bases to trimming and J lost 7 bases; unmatched junction nucleotides: 6. The CDR3 sequence is 12 residues long. This CDR3 is CAIAAGGGEAFF. The DNA for the CDR3 is TGTGCCATCGCGGCAGGGGGCGGTGAAGCTTTCTTT.

The chain recombines TRBV6-1 with TRBJ1-2, with 7 bases lining up with TRBD1. The CDR3 extends over 17 amino acids. V lost 0 bases, J lost 4 bases, and 11 bases stayed unmatched. Germline V gene lookup returns CDR1 MNHNS and CDR2 SASEGT. The CDR3 DNA reads as TGTGCCAGCAGTGAAGCGGGACAGAGAACCCTTCCCTATGGCTACACCTTC. It encodes CASSEAGQRTLPYGYTF.

The chain carries TRBV5-4 and TRBJ1-4; D might be TRBD1 (6 bases). V was clipped by 1 base and J by 4 bases, with 8 bases between them. The germline gives CDR1 SGHNT, CDR2 YYREEE (reference sequence). This CDR3 contains 14 residues. In DNA form, the CDR3 reads TGTGCCAGCAGCTTGCAGGGGTTTAATGAAAAACTGTTTTTT. Amino acids: CASSLQGFNEKLFF.

V and J are TRBV3-1 (or the pseudogene TRBV3-2) and TRBJ2-2; D unclear. CDR1 LGHDT and CDR2 YNNKEL come from the germline V gene (reference sequence). V lost 2 bases to trimming and J lost 2 bases, with 3 bases between them. The CDR3 covers 13 residues. CDR3: CASSQSNTGELFF. The CDR3 nucleotides are TGTGCCAGCAGCCAATCTAACACCGGGGAGCTGTTTTTT.

This chain uses TRBV5-1 with TRBJ2-7; perhaps TRBD2 as D (6 bases). The CDR3 spans 14 residues. V lost 4 bases and J lost 4, with 15 bases in between. Germline CDR1 and CDR2: SGHRS and YFSETQ. The CDR3 nucleotides read TGCGCCAGCAGCCTGGATGGAGGGGAATACGAGCAGTACTTC. This translates into CASSLDGGEYEQYF. The variable domain in full, completed from reference TRBV5-1 and TRBJ2-7, reads KAGVTQTPRYLIKTRGQQVTLSCSPISGHRSVSWYQQTPGQGLQFLFEYFSETQRNKGNFPGRFSGRQFSNSRSEMNVSTLELGDSALYLCASSLDGGEYEQYFGPGTRLTVT.

The chain links TRBV3-1 (or the pseudogene TRBV3-2) to TRBJ1-2, with D unclear. CDR1 and CDR2 from the germline V gene are LGHDT and YNNKEL (reference sequence). The CDR3 totals 14 residues. Deletions cut 0 bases from V and 4 bases from J, with 9 bases between. The CDR3 reads CASSQDGPPYGYTF. CDR3 sequence (DNA): TGTGCCAGCAGCCAAGATGGCCCACCCTATGGCTACACCTTC.

V gene TRBV6-1 combines with J gene TRBJ1-6; TRBD1 is a possible D gene (6 bases). The CDR3 has 16 amino acids. V gave up 4 bases and J gave up 1 base, with 11 bases separating them. CDR1 MNHNS and CDR2 SASEGT come from the germline V gene. CDR3: CASSAQGSSYNSPLHF. The CDR3 DNA is TGTGCCAGCAGTGCACAGGGTAGTTCCTATAATTCACCCCTCCACTTT.

This chain uses TRBV3-1 (or the pseudogene TRBV3-2) with TRBJ1-1, with TRBD1 as a possible D gene (6 bases). V was clipped by 4 bases and J by 3 bases, with 9 bases between them. Germline V lookup: CDR1 LGHDT, CDR2 YNNKEL (reference sequence). The CDR3 extends over 13 amino acids. CDR3 DNA: TGTGCCAGCAGCCCCAGGGGTGACACTGAAGCTTTCTTT. As protein: CASSPRGDTEAFF.

The chain carries TRBV5-1 and TRBJ1-3, with TRBD1 as a possible D gene (5 bases). The germline CDR1 and CDR2 sequences are SGHRS and YFSETQ. V was trimmed by 6 bases and J by 2 bases, leaving 15 bases between them. The length of the CDR3 is 15 residues. CDR3 amino acids: CASTPRGTAGNTIYF. CDR3 DNA: TGCGCCAGCACCCCGAGAGGGACTGCTGGAAACACCATATATTTT.

V gene TRBV7-8 combines with J gene TRBJ2-5; TRBD2 matches 8 bases. V was clipped by 6 bases and J by 10 bases; unmatched bases: 19. There are 16 residues in the CDR3. Germline V gene sequence: CDR1 SGHVS, CDR2 FQNEAQ. The DNA of the CDR3 is TGTGCCAGCAGAAACGCTTGGTCGGGGGGGCGTGTGGGCCAGTACTTC. It codes for CASRNAWSGGRVGQYF.

V and J are TRBV3-1 (or the pseudogene TRBV3-2) and TRBJ1-2, with 8 bases that match TRBD1. CDR3 length equals 14 residues. The trim removed 0 bases at V and 5 bases at J, leaving 2 bases unmatched. The germline gives CDR1 LGHDT, CDR2 YNNKEL (reference sequence). CDR3 nucleotide sequence: TGTGCCAGCAGCCAAGATCGACAGGGGTATGGCTACACCTTC. Its translation is CASSQDRQGYGYTF.

The CDR3 DNA reads TGTGCCAGCAGCCAGGGGGGACAGGGGAACACCGGGGAGCTGTTTTTT. Translating gives CASSQGGQGNTGELFF. The chain combines TRBV5-5 with TRBJ2-2, with 9 bases aligning to TRBD1. CDR1 is SGHKS, CDR2 YYEKEE, per germline (reference sequence). The CDR3 extends over 16 amino acids. The V gene end was trimmed by 4 bases and the J gene end by 1 base; junction bases not matched to a gene: 5.

The J gene is TRBJ2-4, the V gene TRBV6-5; TRBD1 matches 9 bases. The J segment lost 6 bases and the V segment lost 7 bases, leaving 10 bases of the junction unmatched. CDR3 length equals 15 residues. Germline CDR1 reads MNHEY; CDR2 reads SVGAGI. The CDR3 here is CASKSSGTGTNIQYF. DNA of the CDR3: TGTGCCAGCAAAAGTTCCGGGACAGGGACAAACATTCAGTACTTC.

V gene TRBV7-3 combines with J gene TRBJ2-7; TRBD2 might be the D (5 bases). The CDR3 sequence is 13 residues long. V lost 5 bases to trimming and J lost 6 bases, with 14 bases between them. The germline V gene encodes CDR1 SGHTA and CDR2 FQGTGA. The CDR3 protein is CASSPFGISEQYF. Written as DNA, the CDR3 is TGTGCCAGCAGCCCATTCGGGATCTCCGAGCAGTACTTC.

V usage is TRBV21-1 and J usage is TRBJ1-5; TRBD1, the table's D call, lacks a check against the DNA. TRBV21-1 is assigned pseudogene status. The CDR3 has 17 residues. CDR3 in amino acids: CASSRAQGDNSNQPQHF. In nucleotides, the CDR3 is TGTGCCAGCAGCAGGGCACAGGGCGACAATAGCAATCAGCCCCAGCATTTT.

The CDR3, as DNA: TGTGCCAGCAGCTTAGATGGGACAGGGCTTGGCTACACCTTC. As protein: CASSLDGTGLGYTF. V and J are TRBV11-3 and TRBJ1-2; TRBD1 matches at 9 bases. V shed 0 bases and J 7 bases; nucleotides not matched to a gene: 3. CDR3 length equals 14 residues. Germline CDR1 and CDR2: SGHNT and YENEEA.

This sequence joins TRBV4-2 and TRBJ1-3; D uncertain. Trimming stripped 1 base from V and 8 bases from J, with 12 bases between. The length of the CDR3 is 14 residues. Per the germline V gene, CDR1 is LGHNA and CDR2 is YNFKEQ. CDR3 sequence (DNA): TGTGCCAGCAGCCAAGTTCCAGGCGTGGACACCATATATTTT. As protein: CASSQVPGVDTIYF.

This clone was seen only once. This chain links TRBV5-5 with TRBJ2-2, with 7 bases aligning to TRBD1. J gave up 1 base and V 3 bases, and 6 bases lay outside the gene matches. This CDR3 has 16 amino acids. Germline CDR1 and CDR2: SGHKS and YYEKEE (reference sequence). CDR3: CASSYTGQRNTGELFF. CDR3 DNA: TGTGCCAGCAGCTATACGGGACAGCGGAACACCGGGGAGCTGTTTTTT.

Written as DNA, the CDR3 is TGTGCCAGTAAGGGGCGGGGACAGTACCACAATGAGCAGTTCTTC. Translating gives CASKGRGQYHNEQFF. V gene TRBV19 combines with J gene TRBJ2-1; maybe TRBD1 (7 bases). The CDR3 has 15 residues. The V gene's germline CDR1 is LNHDA and CDR2 SQIVND (reference sequence). V gave up 7 bases and J gave up 5 bases, with 18 bases separating them.

This clone was counted once. The chain carries TRBV6-2 or TRBV6-3 and TRBJ2-7; D ambiguous. Germline V lookup: CDR1 MNHEY, CDR2 SVGEGT. Trimming stripped 1 base from V and 1 base from J, with 5 bases between. The CDR3 runs 13 residues. The CDR3 loop is CASSYYSSYEQYF. In DNA form, the CDR3 reads TGTGCCAGCAGTTACTACAGTTCCTACGAGCAGTACTTC.

This clone was detected ten times or more. The J gene is TRBJ1-5, the V gene TRBV19; maybe TRBD1 (5 bases). The CDR3 runs to 16 residues. Per germline, CDR1 LNHDA and CDR2 SQIVND (reference sequence). Trimming took off 6 bases at V and 0 bases at J, with 15 bases between the two ends. CDR3 region: CASSKPTDHSNQPQHF. The CDR3, as DNA: TGTGCCAGTAGCAAACCGACAGACCATAGCAATCAGCCCCAGCATTTT.

The chain has TRBV5-1 and TRBJ1-2; TRBD1 matches at 11 bases. Unmatched junction bases numbered 20, after V lost 1 base and J lost 0 bases. Germline CDR1 SGHRS, CDR2 YFSETQ. The CDR3 consists of 22 residues. CDR3 sequence: CASSLWWGQGDQEPGSNYGYTF. The CDR3 bases are TGCGCCAGCAGCTTGTGGTGGGGACAGGGGGACCAGGAACCAGGGTCTAACTATGGCTACACCTTC.

This sequence joins TRBV10-1 and TRBJ1-1; D gene ambiguous. Deletions cut 4 bases from V and 5 bases from J, with 8 bases between. The CDR3 is made up of 12 amino acids. Per germline, CDR1 WNHNN and CDR2 SYGVQD (reference sequence). In DNA form, the CDR3 reads TGCGCCAGCAGTGCGGGGAGTACTGAAGCTTTCTTT. It codes for CASSAGSTEAFF.

V and J are TRBV7-9 and TRBJ1-2; D ambiguous. The CDR3 runs to 16 residues. CDR1 SEHNR and CDR2 FQNEAQ come from the germline V gene (reference sequence). The V end lost 1 base, the J end lost 2 bases, and 14 bases lay between the germline ends. The CDR3 loop reads CASSLVISGRNYGYTF. In DNA form, the CDR3 reads TGTGCCAGCAGCTTAGTGATTTCTGGGAGAAACTATGGCTACACCTTC.